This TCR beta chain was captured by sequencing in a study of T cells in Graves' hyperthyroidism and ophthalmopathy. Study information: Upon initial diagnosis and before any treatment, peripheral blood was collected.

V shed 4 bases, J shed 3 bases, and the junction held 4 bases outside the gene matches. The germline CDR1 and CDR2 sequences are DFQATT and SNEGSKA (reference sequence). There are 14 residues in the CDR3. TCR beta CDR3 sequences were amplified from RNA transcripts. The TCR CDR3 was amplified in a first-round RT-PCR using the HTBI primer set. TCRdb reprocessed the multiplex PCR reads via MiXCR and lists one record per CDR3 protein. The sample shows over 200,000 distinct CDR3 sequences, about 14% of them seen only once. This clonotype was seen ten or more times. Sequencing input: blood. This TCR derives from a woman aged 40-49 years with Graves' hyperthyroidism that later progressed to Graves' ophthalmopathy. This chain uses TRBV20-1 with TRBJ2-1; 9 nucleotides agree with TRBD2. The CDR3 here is CSANLAGHYNEQFF. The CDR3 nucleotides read TGCAGTGCTAACCTAGCGGGACACTACAATGAGCAGTTCTTC.